This T cell receptor (beta chain) was profiled in a study of shared clonotypes between healthy human individuals. Study results and limitations: Some clonotypes were shared by all four sorted-subset donors, while others were not shared. The non-shared ones had lower generation probabilities than the shared ones.

The assay was immunoSEQ multiplex PCR, and TCRdb's table has in-frame clones only and misses some. There are about 1 million clones in the sample; 70% to 80% occur only once, and about 1.5% lies in the top ten. Worth noting for this clone: Its antigen is unidentified.

With 0 bases clipped from V and 1 base from J, the junction kept 6 bases outside the gene matches. The CDR3 has 17 residues. Per the germline V gene, CDR1 is SGHNT and CDR2 is YYREEE (reference sequence). Sequenced input: memory CD4+ T cells sorted from blood. Subset defined: CD45RA-negative fraction. The V gene is TRBV5-4, the J gene TRBJ2-2; TRBD1 matches at 7 bases. This clonotype was obtained from a young man in good health. The CDR3 is CASSLGSAGGNTGELFF. DNA for the CDR3: TGTGCCAGCAGCTTGGGATCGGCAGGGGGGAACACCGGGGAGCTGTTTTTT.